This T cell receptor (beta chain) was sequenced for a study of graft-versus-host responses after intestinal transplantation. Study-level information: Multivisceral, liver-intestinal, or isolated intestinal transplants were received by the recipients. Induction using anti-thymocyte globulin, followed by tacrolimus and steroids for approximately 3 years, was given to all recipients.

A note on this clone: The antigen is undetermined.

Germline V gene sequence: CDR1 MNHEY, CDR2 SVGAGI. The CDR3 totals 13 residues. V dropped 8 bases and J dropped 4 bases, with 11 bases sitting between them. Sequencing used immunoSEQ multiplex PCR; TCRdb keeps in-frame clones, though not all of them. This sample carries about 120,000 clones, about nine tenths of them seen once, and the ten largest clones take approximately 0.17%. Study-level findings and limits: Graft-versus-host to host-versus-graft clonal ratios in allografts were high in patients with graft-donor T cell macrochimerism. In recipient marrow, GvH clones were found, and some appeared first in ileum or blood.

This chain links TRBV6-5 with TRBJ2-2, with D possibly matching TRBD2 (6 bases). This TCR was sampled from a human donor who received an intestinal transplant. The source material was unstimulated CD4+ T cells sorted from spleen or lymph node cells, sampled before intestinal transplant. CDR3 coding DNA: TGTGCCAGCCGGGGGTTGTCCACCGGGGAGCTGTTTTTT. Its protein is CASRGLSTGELFF.